The next 16 T cell receptor beta chains were all read from a single sample in a study of blood T cell repertoires in COVID-19. The data were produced by immunoSEQ multiplex PCR, yet TCRdb's version contains in-frame clones alone and is incomplete. The sample consists of some 100,000 clones, more than 65% of them appearing once. The sample was peripheral blood. These receptors were taken from a human donor in a cohort sampled during active COVID-19.

The chain employs TRBV19 and TRBJ2-4; D might be TRBD1 (5 bases). The CDR3 spans 12 residues. The V gene's germline CDR1 is LNHDA and CDR2 SQIVND (reference sequence). The ends were cut back, 2 bases at V and 12 bases at J, with 11 bases in the middle. CDR3 DNA sequence: TGTGCCAGTAGTATAATAACAGGATATCAGTACTTC. As protein: CASSIITGYQYF.

J is TRBJ1-1 and V is TRBV7-9, with D uncertain. Per germline, CDR1 SEHNR and CDR2 FQNEAQ (reference sequence). This CDR3 contains 16 residues. The ends were cut back, 7 bases at V and 0 bases at J, with 18 bases in the middle. The CDR3 nucleotides are TGTGCCAGCACCCCCGGAGGTTTCTCCGTGAACACTGAAGCTTTCTTT. Protein sequence: CASTPGGFSVNTEAFF. The full variable domain, rest sourced from reference TRBV7-9 and TRBJ1-1, is DTGVSQNPRHKITKRGQNVTFRCDPISEHNRLYWYRQTLGQGPEFLTYFQNEAQLEKSRLLSDRFSAERPKGSFSTLEIQRTEQGDSAMYLCASTPGGFSVNTEAFFGQGTRLTVV.

CDR3 in amino acids: CASSRISGSSYEQYF. Written as DNA, the CDR3 is TGTGCCAGCAGCAGAATTAGCGGGAGTTCCTACGAGCAGTACTTC. The J gene is TRBJ2-7, the V gene TRBV3-1 (or the pseudogene TRBV3-2), with 9 bases matching TRBD2. The CDR3 spans 15 residues. The germline V gene encodes CDR1 LGHDT and CDR2 YNNKEL (reference sequence). The junction had 6 bases not matched to a gene; V was cut back by 5 bases and J by 1 base.

V and J are TRBV5-4 and TRBJ2-7; tentatively, D is TRBD1 (6 bases). V lost 0 bases to trimming and J lost 3 bases, with 10 bases between them. This CDR3 has 14 residues. Germline lookup yields CDR1 SGHNT and CDR2 YYREEE (reference sequence). CDR3 nucleotides: TGTGCCAGCAGCTTGGCGTACAGGGACTACGAGCAGTACTTC. As protein: CASSLAYRDYEQYF.

This clone has only a few counts. The V call is TRBV28, the J call TRBJ1-2; weak D call: TRBD1 (6 bases). Trimming stripped 6 bases from V and 6 bases from J, with 14 bases between. Germline loops: CDR1 MDHEN, CDR2 SYDVKM. This CDR3 spans 13 amino acids. CDR3 coding DNA: TGTGCCAGCAGACCTGGGGGCGAAGATGGCTACACCTTC. Translated, it gives CASRPGGEDGYTF.

The chain couples TRBV19 to TRBJ1-5, with D possibly matching TRBD1 (5 bases). Trimming shortened V by 5 bases and J by 8 bases, and 13 bases separated the two germline ends. The germline CDR1 and CDR2 sequences are LNHDA and SQIVND (reference sequence). CDR3 size: 13 residues. Here the CDR3 reads CASSGVGGEPQHF. The CDR3 region has the DNA TGTGCCAGTAGTGGGGTCGGGGGGGAGCCCCAGCATTTT.

The chain combines TRBV28 with TRBJ1-2; D is perhaps TRBD1 (6 bases). The V gene lost 3 bases and the J gene lost 4 bases, with 18 bases spanning the gap. Germline V gene data show CDR1 as MDHEN and CDR2 as SYDVKM. The CDR3 contains 16 residues. The CDR3 sequence: CASSFSSGGYVYGYTF. The CDR3 DNA is TGTGCCAGCAGTTTCTCGTCGGGGGGCTATGTCTATGGCTACACCTTC.

The V call is TRBV28, the J call TRBJ1-1; no clear D gene. V gave up 4 bases and J gave up 10 bases, with 13 bases separating them. CDR1 and CDR2 (germline): MDHEN, SYDVKM. CDR3 length: 12 amino acids. CDR3: CASSSDLVVAFF. CDR3 coding DNA: TGTGCCAGCAGTTCGGACTTGGTCGTAGCTTTCTTT.

This chain connects TRBV7-8 to TRBJ1-2; 11 bases align to TRBD1. The CDR3 is made up of 15 amino acids. The germline V gene encodes CDR1 SGHVS and CDR2 FQNEAQ. The junction had 6 bases not matched to a gene; V was cut back by 5 bases and J by 4 bases. The CDR3 sequence: CASSPRDRGGYGYTF. DNA of the CDR3: TGTGCCAGCAGCCCCAGGGACAGGGGGGGCTATGGCTACACCTTC.

The chain combines TRBV11-3 with TRBJ2-1, with TRBD2 matching over 8 bases. The CDR3 consists of 17 residues. Germline CDR1 is SGHNT and CDR2 is YENEEA. V dropped 5 bases and J dropped 5; count of bases not matched to a gene: 14. The CDR3 nucleotides are TGTGCCAGCAGCCCCGCCAGAACAGGACTAGCCGACAATGAGCAGTTCTTC. It codes for CASSPARTGLADNEQFF.

V and J are TRBV5-1 and TRBJ2-1, with no clear D. The germline V gene encodes CDR1 SGHRS and CDR2 YFSETQ. The CDR3 covers 15 residues. The ends were cut back, 0 bases at V and 0 bases at J, with 7 bases in the middle. As DNA, the CDR3 is TGCGCCAGCAGCTTGGGACAAAGCTCCTACAATGAGCAGTTCTTC. This codes for CASSLGQSSYNEQFF.

This chain connects TRBV28 to TRBJ1-5; TRBD1 is a possible D gene (6 bases). The CDR3 covers 15 residues. Germline V gene sequence: CDR1 MDHEN, CDR2 SYDVKM. The V end was cut by 6 bases, the J end by 0 bases, with 12 bases between. The CDR3: CASSSGQTSNQPQHF. DNA for the CDR3: TGTGCCAGCAGCAGCGGACAGACTAGCAATCAGCCCCAGCATTTT. Based on the CDR3 plus reference TRBV28 and TRBJ1-5, the full variable domain is DVKVTQSSRYLVKRTGEKVFLECVQDMDHENMFWYRQDPGLGLRLIYFSYDVKMKEKGDIPEGYSVSREKKERFSLILESASTNQTSMYLCASSSGQTSNQPQHFGDGTRLSIL.

By frequency in the sample, this clone is medium-sized (0.01 to 0.1%). The rearrangement joins TRBV2 to TRBJ1-1; possibly TRBD1 for D (6 bases). The V end lost 7 bases, the J end lost 9 bases, and 21 bases lay between the germline ends. Germline V gene sequence: CDR1 SNHLY, CDR2 FYNNEI. This CDR3 has 14 residues. CDR3 loop: CASNLGAWGGKAFF. The CDR3 DNA follows: TGTGCCAGCAATCTGGGGGCTTGGGGAGGGAAAGCTTTCTTT.

This sequence joins TRBV19 and TRBJ2-2, with D possibly TRBD1 on 7 matching bases. CDR1 and CDR2 from the germline V gene are LNHDA and SQIVND (reference sequence). Trimming removed 4 bases at V and 6 bases at J, with 12 bases between. The CDR3 is 14 residues long. The CDR3 loop reads CASSKAGGSGELFF. CDR3 in DNA: TGTGCCAGTAGTAAGGCAGGGGGGTCCGGGGAGCTGTTTTTT.

The chain uses TRBV30 and TRBJ2-7; no clear D gene. This CDR3 region has 13 residues. V lost 3 bases and J lost 0, with 9 bases in between. CDR1 and CDR2 from the germline V gene are GTSNPN and SVGIG (reference sequence). The CDR3 loop reads CAWRRAVSYEQYF. CDR3 nucleotide sequence: TGTGCCTGGAGGCGAGCTGTCTCCTACGAGCAGTACTTC. Variable domain in full (rest from reference TRBV30 and TRBJ2-7): SQTIHQWPATLVQPVGSPLSLECTVEGTSNPNLYWYRQAAGRGLQLLFYSVGIGQISSEVPQNLSASRPQDRQFILSSKKLLLSDSGFYLCAWRRAVSYEQYFGPGTRLTVT.

This clone counts as medium-sized. The chain recombines TRBV7-9 with TRBJ1-2; the D is unclear. In germline, CDR1 is SEHNR, CDR2 FQNEAQ (reference sequence). Trimming took 5 bases from V and 7 from J, leaving 20 bases between them. This CDR3 is built from 15 residues. CDR3 nucleotides: TGTGCCAGCAGCCCGATGAGAGTCGGGGTGGTTGGCTACACCTTC. The encoded protein is CASSPMRVGVVGYTF.